This T cell receptor beta chain was observed in a study of cytomegalovirus exposure and HLA in healthy donors. 60 Vbeta and 13 Jbeta primers were used in PCR. Profiled with immunoSEQ multiplex PCR; TCRdb holds only in-frame clones, not every one. The sample lists about 160,000 clones, roughly 84% seen once, with approximately 2.3% in the top ten. V gave up 3 bases and J gave up 6 bases, with 17 bases separating them. From germline, CDR1 is MNHNS and CDR2 SASEGT. There are 16 residues in the CDR3. The gene calls are TRBV6-1 and TRBJ2-2; a weak D match, TRBD1 (6 bases). Sequencing was performed on PBMCs. The clonotype originates from a man aged 18-30 years in good health and CMV-seropositive. The CDR3 loop reads CASSDRTARGPGELFF. CDR3 bases: TGTGCCAGCAGTGATCGGACAGCTAGGGGTCCCGGGGAGCTGTTTTTT.